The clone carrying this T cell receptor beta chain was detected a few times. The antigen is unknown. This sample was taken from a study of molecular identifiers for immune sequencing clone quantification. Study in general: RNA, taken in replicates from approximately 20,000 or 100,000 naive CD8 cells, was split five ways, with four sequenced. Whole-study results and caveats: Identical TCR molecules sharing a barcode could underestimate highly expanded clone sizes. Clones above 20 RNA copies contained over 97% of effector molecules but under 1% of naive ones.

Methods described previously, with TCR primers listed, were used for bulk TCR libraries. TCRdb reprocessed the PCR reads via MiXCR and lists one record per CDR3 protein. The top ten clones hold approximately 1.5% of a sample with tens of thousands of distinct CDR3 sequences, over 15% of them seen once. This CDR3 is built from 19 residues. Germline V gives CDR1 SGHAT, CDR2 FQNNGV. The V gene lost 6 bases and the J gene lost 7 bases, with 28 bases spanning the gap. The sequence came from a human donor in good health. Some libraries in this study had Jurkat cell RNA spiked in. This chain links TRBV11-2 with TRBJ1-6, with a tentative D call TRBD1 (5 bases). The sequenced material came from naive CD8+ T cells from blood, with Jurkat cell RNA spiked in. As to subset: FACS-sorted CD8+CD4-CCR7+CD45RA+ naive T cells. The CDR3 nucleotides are TGTGCCAGCAGTCCGTGGGGGGAATCGACTCGGGGGAAGAATTCACCCCTCCACTTT. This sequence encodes CASSPWGESTRGKNSPLHF.